Below, 27 T cell receptor beta chains from the same sample are listed, as sequenced in a study of T cell responses to AZD1222 COVID-19 vaccine. Profiled with immunoSEQ multiplex PCR; TCRdb holds only in-frame clones, not every one. The sample lists 90,000 to 150,000 clones, about 85% occurring once. The material sequenced was peripheral blood, taken 28 days after the second AZD1222 dose. The receptors here all came from an adult who received the AZD1222 COVID-19 vaccine.

V usage is TRBV6-5 and J usage is TRBJ1-1; TRBD1 agrees at 8 bases. The CDR3 extends over 15 amino acids. V was pared by 0 bases and J by 11 bases, with 11 bases of the junction left unmatched. Germline V gene sequence: CDR1 MNHEY, CDR2 SVGAGI. CDR3 region: CASSYSGQGHNVAFF. The CDR3 DNA is TGTGCCAGCAGTTACTCCGGACAGGGCCATAATGTGGCTTTCTTT.

The genes are TRBV5-1 and TRBJ1-1; the match to TRBD1 covers 12 bases. The V segment lost 5 bases and the J segment 3 bases; nucleotides outside the gene matches: 17. The germline gives CDR1 SGHRS, CDR2 YFSETQ. The length of the CDR3 is 19 residues. DNA for the CDR3: TGCGCCAGCAGTCCGGGACAGGGGGCGAGAGGCTCGGGGTACACTGAAGCTTTCTTT. Encoded protein: CASSPGQGARGSGYTEAFF.

The gene calls are TRBV19 and TRBJ1-6; D gene uncertain. With 6 bases removed from V and 4 bases from J, the gap between germline ends came to 7 bases. The length of the CDR3 is 13 residues. The V gene's germline CDR1 is LNHDA and CDR2 SQIVND (reference sequence). In nucleotides, the CDR3 is TGTGCCAGTAGCGAACGTTATAATTCACCCCTCCACTTT. Translated: CASSERYNSPLHF.

V gene TRBV6-6 combines with J gene TRBJ1-4; 11 positions agree with TRBD1. There are 16 residues in the CDR3. Germline CDR1 is MNHNY and CDR2 is SVGAGI (reference sequence). Germline trimming cut 5 bases from V and 7 bases from J; bases unmatched to any gene: 9. The CDR3 loop is CASSQMPGQGVEKLFF. Written as DNA, the CDR3 is TGTGCCAGCAGTCAAATGCCGGGACAGGGGGTTGAAAAACTGTTTTTT.

The chain joins TRBV19 to TRBJ1-5, with D perhaps matching TRBD1 (6 bases). Germline CDR1 and CDR2: LNHDA and SQIVND (reference sequence). V was trimmed by 6 bases and J by 3 bases, leaving 15 bases between them. This CDR3 has 15 residues. The CDR3 DNA reads as TGTGCCAGTAGGCAGGGGCCCGCTCACAATCAGCCCCAGCATTTT. It specifies CASRQGPAHNQPQHF.

The chain employs TRBV7-2 and TRBJ2-3; 9 positions match TRBD2. V gave up 6 bases and J gave up 3 bases; unmatched junction bases: 19. Germline values: CDR1 SGHTA, CDR2 FQGNSA. The CDR3 sequence is 19 residues long. CDR3 protein: CASRPNGRGGLFNTDTQYF. Written as DNA, the CDR3 is TGTGCCAGCAGGCCAAACGGGCGGGGGGGCTTGTTTAATACAGATACGCAGTATTTT.

CDR3 DNA: TGTGCCAGTAGTATTACCGGGGGGAAAGAGACCCAGTACTTC. Translation: CASSITGGKETQYF. V is TRBV19 and J is TRBJ2-5; 7 nucleotides line up with TRBD2. Per the germline V gene, CDR1 is LNHDA and CDR2 is SQIVND (reference sequence). This CDR3 has 14 residues. The ends lost 3 bases at V and 3 bases at J; junction bases unmatched: 4.

This chain uses TRBV29-1 with TRBJ2-1; 10 positions agree with TRBD2. V lost 7 bases, J lost 7 bases, and 4 bases stayed unmatched. Germline assignment: CDR1 SQVTM and CDR2 ANQGSEA. This CDR3 has 12 residues. The CDR3 region has the DNA TGCAGCGGGGGACTAGCGCAAAATGAGCAGTTCTTC. Translated: CSGGLAQNEQFF.

This sequence joins TRBV3-1 (or the pseudogene TRBV3-2) and TRBJ1-2; D perhaps matches TRBD1 (6 bases). Germline V gives CDR1 LGHDT, CDR2 YNNKEL (reference sequence). V dropped 1 base and J dropped 4 bases, with 7 bases sitting between them. The CDR3 covers 13 residues. CDR3 residues: CASSQAQGYGYTF. CDR3 DNA sequence: TGTGCCAGCAGCCAAGCACAGGGCTATGGCTACACCTTC.

The gene calls are TRBV28 and TRBJ1-1; D might be TRBD1 (6 bases). This CDR3 spans 14 amino acids. The germline V gene encodes CDR1 MDHEN and CDR2 SYDVKM. Trimming left V 6 bases short and J 11 bases short, with 22 bases between. The CDR3 is CASSFLTGRFFAFF. CDR3 nucleotides: TGTGCCAGCAGCTTCCTAACAGGGAGATTTTTTGCTTTCTTT.

V and J are TRBV4-1 and TRBJ1-5; 8 bases agree with TRBD1. Germline V lookup: CDR1 MGHRA, CDR2 YSYEKL. The length of the CDR3 is 15 residues. J lost 6 bases, V lost 5 bases, and 9 bases had no gene match. The CDR3 sequence is CASSSRLGQVQPQHF. The CDR3 coding sequence is TGCGCCAGCAGCTCCAGGTTGGGACAGGTTCAGCCCCAGCATTTT.

The rearrangement links TRBV11-2 to TRBJ2-7; the D gene is possibly TRBD2 (7 bases). V was pared by 4 bases and J by 1 base, with 14 bases between. Germline V gene sequence: CDR1 SGHAT, CDR2 FQNNGV. The CDR3 extends over 15 amino acids. Here the CDR3 reads CASSSLRGTSYEQYF. The DNA for the CDR3 is TGTGCCAGCAGCTCCCTGCGGGGGACATCCTACGAGCAGTACTTC.

The chain uses TRBV7-2 and TRBJ1-2; tentatively, D is TRBD1 (6 bases). The CDR3 length is 13 residues. Germline V lookup: CDR1 SGHTA, CDR2 FQGNSA. The V gene lost 5 bases and the J gene lost 5 bases, with 12 bases spanning the gap. For the CDR3, the DNA is TGTGCCAGCAGCCTGACAGGTGGTTATGGCTACACCTTC. It encodes CASSLTGGYGYTF.

The chain is built from TRBV11-2 and TRBJ2-7, with a possible D match to TRBD2 (6 bases). Germline V lookup: CDR1 SGHAT, CDR2 FQNNGV. The CDR3 runs to 13 residues. Trimming removed 3 bases at V and 3 bases at J, with 9 bases between. The CDR3 loop reads CASSLEGLYEQYF. As DNA, the CDR3 is TGTGCCAGCAGCTTGGAGGGCCTCTACGAGCAGTACTTC. Together with reference TRBV11-2 and TRBJ2-7, the CDR3 gives the full variable domain: EAGVAQSPRYKIIEKRQSVAFWCNPISGHATLYWYQQILGQGPKLLIQFQNNGVVDDSQLPKDRFSAERLKGVDSTLKIQPAKLEDSAVYLCASSLEGLYEQYFGPGTRLTVT.

V usage is TRBV18 and J usage is TRBJ2-7; the D gene is possibly TRBD2 (5 bases). With 4 bases removed from V and 7 bases from J, the gap between germline ends came to 20 bases. Germline assignment: CDR1 KGHSH and CDR2 LQKENI. The CDR3 loop spans 15 amino acids. As DNA, the CDR3 is TGTGCCAGCTCACGTCCGGGAAAAGGGATAGGGGAGCAGTACTTC. Its protein product is CASSRPGKGIGEQYF.

The chain recombines TRBV9 with TRBJ1-2; 8 bases are a match to TRBD1. This CDR3 contains 13 residues. After removal of 3 bases from V and 5 bases from J, the junction contained 3 bases not matched to a gene. Germline-derived CDR1 and CDR2 are SGDLS and YYNGEE. DNA for the CDR3: TGTGCCAGCAGCGAAAGGACAGGGTATGGCTACACCTTC. Its protein product is CASSERTGYGYTF.

The rearrangement uses TRBV29-1 and TRBJ1-5; 7 bases are a match to TRBD1. The CDR3 sequence is 14 residues long. J lost 2 bases, V lost 6 bases, and 7 bases had no gene match. From germline, CDR1 is SQVTM and CDR2 ANQGSEA. The chain's CDR3 is CSVRQGDGNQPQHF. For the CDR3, the DNA is TGCAGCGTAAGACAGGGAGACGGCAATCAGCCCCAGCATTTT. Using reference TRBV29-1 and TRBJ1-5 for the parts outside the CDR3, the full variable domain is SAVISQKPSRDICQRGTSLTIQCQVDSQVTMMFWYRQQPGQSLTLIATANQGSEATYESGFVIDKFPISRPNLTFSTLTVSNMSPEDSSIYLCSVRQGDGNQPQHFGDGTRLSIL.

The CDR3 sequence is CSVVQQGTNYGYTF. DNA for the CDR3: TGCAGCGTTGTACAACAGGGGACTAACTATGGCTACACCTTC. V and J are TRBV29-1 and TRBJ1-2, with 7 bases aligning to TRBD1. The CDR3 spans 14 residues. Per the germline V gene, CDR1 is SQVTM and CDR2 is ANQGSEA. Trimming took 4 bases from V and 0 from J; bases not matched to a gene: 5.

V gene TRBV19 combines with J gene TRBJ2-5; 13 nucleotides align to TRBD2. The CDR3 loop spans 14 amino acids. The germline gives CDR1 LNHDA, CDR2 SQIVND (reference sequence). The trim removed 5 bases at V and 8 bases at J, leaving 5 bases unmatched. The CDR3 DNA sequence: TGTGCCAGTAGTGTCGGACTAGCGGGGGAAACCCAGTACTTC. Protein product: CASSVGLAGETQYF.

V gene TRBV6-5 combines with J gene TRBJ1-3, with a tentative D call TRBD1 (6 bases). The germline V gene has CDR1 MNHEY and CDR2 SVGAGI. Trimming removed 5 bases from V and 1 base from J, with 12 bases in between. The CDR3 totals 15 residues. CDR3 coding DNA: TGTGCCAGCAGTCCCAGGGGCAAATCTGGAAACACCATATATTTT. Amino acids: CASSPRGKSGNTIYF.

The rearrangement links TRBV6-2 or TRBV6-3 to TRBJ1-5, with a tentative D call TRBD1 (6 bases). This CDR3 region has 15 residues. Per germline, CDR1 MNHEY and CDR2 SVGEGT. V was trimmed by 5 bases and J by 2 bases, leaving 13 bases between them. CDR3 nucleotide sequence: TGTGCCAGCAGTCCCGGGGGGGGCGGCAATCAGCCCCAGCATTTT. This sequence encodes CASSPGGGGNQPQHF.

The CDR3 reads CASSPGSGLDETQYF. CDR3 sequence (DNA): TGTGCCAGCAGCCCCGGGAGTGGACTAGACGAGACCCAGTACTTC. The chain carries TRBV7-3 and TRBJ2-5; TRBD2 aligns across 7 bases. CDR3 size: 15 residues. Trimming at V came to 5 bases and at J to 5 bases, leaving 11 bases not matched to a gene. Germline V lookup: CDR1 SGHTA, CDR2 FQGTGA.

The chain's CDR3 is CASSFNGGRATEAFF. DNA for the CDR3: TGTGCCAGCAGTTTTAACGGGGGGCGGGCCACTGAAGCTTTCTTT. This sequence joins TRBV28 and TRBJ1-1; maybe TRBD1 (6 bases). CDR3 length: 15 amino acids. Germline CDR1 and CDR2: MDHEN and SYDVKM. Trimming took 3 bases from V and 4 from J, leaving 15 bases between them.

Comments on this clone: The same CDR3 is also encoded by other DNA sequences in this sample. The gene calls are TRBV7-3 and TRBJ1-1; D is ambiguous. Germline V gene lookup returns CDR1 SGHTA and CDR2 FQGTGA. Trimming took 2 bases from V and 1 from J, leaving 5 bases between them. The CDR3 contains 13 residues. In nucleotides, the CDR3 is TGTGCCAGCAGCTTACAGGAGAACACTGAAGCTTTCTTT. This encodes CASSLQENTEAFF.

This clone was observed a handful of times. The chain is built from TRBV6-1 and TRBJ2-3, with D possibly TRBD2 on 5 matching bases. V was cut by 2 bases and J by 3 bases, with 15 bases left in between. The germline V gene has CDR1 MNHNS and CDR2 SASEGT. This CDR3 spans 16 amino acids. This chain's CDR3 is CASSENFGVGTDTQYF. Here the CDR3 DNA reads TGTGCCAGCAGTGAAAATTTCGGGGTGGGGACAGATACGCAGTATTTT.

The V and J genes are TRBV3-1 (or the pseudogene TRBV3-2) and TRBJ1-2; TRBD1 matches at 8 bases. CDR1 is LGHDT, CDR2 YNNKEL, per germline (reference sequence). The CDR3 contains 16 residues. The V and J ends lost 3 bases and 3 bases, in that order; junction bases with no gene match: 9. The CDR3 DNA reads TGTGCCAGCAGCCACCTAGCGACAGGGGCGGACTATGGCTACACCTTC. Translating gives CASSHLATGADYGYTF.

This chain joins TRBV5-6 and TRBJ1-6, with D possibly being TRBD1 (5 bases). The CDR3 consists of 12 residues. CDR1 SGHDT and CDR2 YYEEEE come from the germline V gene. Trimming shortened V by 7 bases and J by 8 bases, and 10 bases separated the two germline ends. The CDR3 DNA follows: TGTGCCAGCGGGACTACCTATTCACCCCTCCACTTT. This translates into CASGTTYSPLHF.